Listed here are 21 T cell receptor beta chains from one sample, sequenced in a study of a mutant IDH1 vaccine in newly diagnosed glioma. Sample time point: week 23, last vaccination. In the vaccine, a single dose held 300 ug of the mutant IDH1 20-mer peptide, along with topical imiquimod. The protocol was immunoSEQ multiplex PCR, while the TCRdb copy is restricted to in-frame clones and leaves out a portion. The sample records 82,000 or so clones, almost 85% being singletons. These receptors have no identified antigens. The sequenced sample was PBMCs, obtained from a glioma patient whose treatment included an IDH1 peptide vaccine. The receptors were sampled from a young man with glioma. Some clones in this sample may be carry-over from other donors' samples.

As to this clone: The junction departs from germline at one end; a sequencing error may be responsible. This chain links TRBV2 with TRBJ1-2; no reliable D call. The germline V gene encodes CDR1 SNHLY and CDR2 FYNNEI. This CDR3 has 10 residues. CDR3 bases: TGTGCCAGCAAGGACTATGGTTACACCTTC. It codes for CASKDYGYTF. The full variable domain, completed using reference TRBV2 and TRBJ1-2, is EPEVTQTPSHQVTQMGQEVILRCVPISNHLYFYWYRQILGQKVEFLVSFYNNEISEKSEIFDDQFSVERPDGSNFTLKIRSTKLEDSAMYFCASKDYGYTFGSGTRLTVV.

V usage is TRBV7-9 and J usage is TRBJ1-1; tentatively, D is TRBD1 (6 bases). The CDR3 runs to 13 residues. Trimming left V 5 bases short and J 0 bases short, with 7 bases between. Germline loops: CDR1 SEHNR, CDR2 FQNEAQ (reference sequence). CDR3 loop: CASSDRLNTEAFF. In DNA, the CDR3 is TGTGCCAGCAGCGACAGGTTGAACACTGAAGCTTTCTTT.

About this clone itself: This likely comes from a read error, as the CDR3 has no conserved phenylalanine or tryptophan at its end. The limits of the CDR3 on the DNA are not certain, so only TCRdb's listed CDR3 is given. This CDR3 reads CASSSSAI. V usage is TRBV6-5 and J usage is TRBJ2-7; no DNA check was done on the table's D call, TRBD2. Germline V gene sequence: CDR1 MNHEY, CDR2 SVGAGI. The CDR3 is made up of 8 amino acids, end residues included.

The gene calls are TRBV7-3 and TRBJ1-3; D is possibly TRBD1 (6 bases). This CDR3 is built from 16 residues. Germline CDR1 is SGHTA and CDR2 is FQGTGA. V was cut by 6 bases and J by 0 bases, with 15 bases left in between. The CDR3 loop reads CASSPGGATSGNTIYF. The CDR3 DNA reads TGTGCCAGCAGTCCCGGGGGGGCAACCTCTGGAAACACCATATATTTT.

A word on this clone: Other DNA sequences in the same sample also yield this CDR3. The chain has TRBV2 and TRBJ2-7; D ambiguous. Trimming took 1 base from V and 6 from J, leaving 1 base between them. The CDR3 sequence is 10 residues long. The germline V gene has CDR1 SNHLY and CDR2 FYNNEI. CDR3 nucleotides: TGTGCCAGCAGTGAAGGCGAGCAGTACTTC. Translated: CASSEGEQYF.

The chain couples TRBV6-1 to TRBJ1-6, with 7 positions matching TRBD1. V dropped 2 bases and J dropped 7; count of bases not matched to a gene: 5. The V gene's germline CDR1 is MNHNS and CDR2 SASEGT. The CDR3 runs 15 residues. The CDR3 nucleotides are TGTGCCAGCAGTGAATCCTACAGGGGCAATTCACCCCTCCACTTT. This codes for CASSESYRGNSPLHF.

CDR3 coding DNA: TGTGCCAGCAGCTTAATGGCGGGAGCGGATACGCAGTATTTT. As protein: CASSLMAGADTQYF. The chain carries TRBV7-3 and TRBJ2-3; 7 bases agree with TRBD2. Germline assignment: CDR1 SGHTA and CDR2 FQGTGA. The CDR3 spans 14 residues. V was pared by 1 base and J by 6 bases, with 4 bases of the junction left unmatched.

The chain couples TRBV6-5 to TRBJ1-2; possible D gene TRBD1, 5 bases. This CDR3 spans 14 amino acids. Trimming shortened V by 2 bases and J by 6 bases, and 13 bases separated the two germline ends. CDR1 and CDR2 (germline): MNHEY, SVGAGI. The CDR3 sequence: CASSYAGLSHGYTF. CDR3 bases: TGTGCCAGCAGTTACGCAGGGTTATCTCATGGCTACACCTTC.

This clone was counted at least ten times. The same CDR3 is also encoded by other DNA sequences in this sample. The chain recombines TRBV27 with TRBJ1-1, with D possibly TRBD1 on 5 matching bases. Germline CDR1 reads MNHEY; CDR2 reads SMNVEV (reference sequence). This CDR3 spans 14 amino acids. Trimming shortened V by 5 bases and J by 2 bases, and 12 bases separated the two germline ends. CDR3 coding DNA: TGTGCCAGCAGTATACGGGGCGGTAACACTGAAGCTTTCTTT. Its protein is CASSIRGGNTEAFF.

The V gene is TRBV5-4, the J gene TRBJ1-2, with a tentative D call TRBD1 (5 bases). The length of the CDR3 is 13 residues. Germline loops: CDR1 SGHNT, CDR2 YYREEE (reference sequence). Deletions cut 4 bases from V and 4 bases from J, with 11 bases between. The CDR3 is CASSPGTIYGYTF. In DNA form, the CDR3 reads TGTGCCAGCAGCCCCGGGACTATCTATGGCTACACCTTC.

The chain has TRBV19 and TRBJ2-7; D perhaps matches TRBD1 (6 bases). V was trimmed by 6 bases and J by 7 bases, leaving 19 bases between them. Germline V gives CDR1 LNHDA, CDR2 SQIVND (reference sequence). This CDR3 has 14 amino acids. The CDR3 nucleotides are TGTGCCAGTAGGGAGACAGGCGGTCCTCTTGAGCAGTACTTC. As protein: CASRETGGPLEQYF.

The chain links TRBV27 to TRBJ1-1; D unclear. The germline V gene encodes CDR1 MNHEY and CDR2 SMNVEV (reference sequence). The length of the CDR3 is 12 residues. Trimming left V 5 bases short and J 1 base short, with 5 bases between. The CDR3 coding sequence is TGTGCCAGCAGTCCCCCGAACACTGAAGCTTTCTTT. Protein product: CASSPPNTEAFF.

CDR3 residues: CASSLDRTNTEAFF. The CDR3, as DNA: TGCGCCAGCAGCTTGGACAGGACCAACACTGAAGCTTTCTTT. The chain links TRBV5-1 to TRBJ1-1; perhaps TRBD1 as D (5 bases). Germline V gene sequence: CDR1 SGHRS, CDR2 YFSETQ. V lost 0 bases, J lost 2 bases, and 8 bases lay in between. This CDR3 is 14 amino acids long.

The chain has TRBV15 and TRBJ1-1, with D hard to call. The germline CDR1 and CDR2 sequences are LNHNV and YYDKDF (reference sequence). The length of the CDR3 is 13 residues. The ends were cut back, 1 base at V and 1 base at J, with 4 bases in the middle. CDR3 loop: CATSRGRNTEAFF. The CDR3, as DNA: TGTGCCACCAGCAGAGGAAGGAACACTGAAGCTTTCTTT.

This clone was observed once. J is TRBJ1-2 and V is TRBV5-1; perhaps TRBD1 as D (5 bases). Trimming removed 1 base from V and 4 bases from J, with 20 bases in between. Germline V CDR1 and CDR2: SGHRS, YFSETQ. The CDR3 is made up of 17 amino acids. DNA for the CDR3: TGCGCCAGCAGCTTGCGGCAGGGATCAAGCTTTCGCTATGGCTACACCTTC. The encoded protein is CASSLRQGSSFRYGYTF.

The CDR3 region is CSARRLAEQFF. The CDR3 DNA is TGCAGTGCTAGACGACTAGCAGAGCAGTTCTTC. This rearrangement joins TRBV20-1 to TRBJ2-1; 7 bases match TRBD2. CDR1 is DFQATT and CDR2 is SNEGSKA in the germline V gene (reference sequence). The junction had 2 bases not matched to a gene; V was cut back by 2 bases and J by 10 bases. The CDR3 covers 11 residues.

The chain has TRBV23-1 and TRBJ2-7; 8 bases are a match to TRBD1. TRBV23-1 is recorded as an ORF, its role being uncertain. Germline trimming cut 4 bases from V and 0 bases from J; bases unmatched to any gene: 14. There are 18 residues in the CDR3. CDR3 sequence: CASSPGTGVSLPSYEQYF. For the CDR3, the DNA is TGCGCCAGCAGTCCCGGGACAGGTGTCTCGTTACCCTCCTACGAGCAGTACTTC.

CDR3 nucleotides: TGCGCCAGCAGCCAGCCCGGGACAGGAACCTACGAGCAGTACTTC. Amino acids: CASSQPGTGTYEQYF. This chain connects TRBV4-1 to TRBJ2-7, with 8 bases identical to TRBD1. The junction had 6 bases not matched to a gene; V was cut back by 3 bases and J by 2 bases. CDR3 length: 15 amino acids. The germline V gene has CDR1 MGHRA and CDR2 YSYEKL.

This chain links TRBV7-9 with TRBJ2-7; weak D call: TRBD1 (6 bases). The CDR3 contains 16 residues. V lost 5 bases and J lost 0, with 17 bases in between. The V gene's germline CDR1 is SEHNR and CDR2 FQNEAQ (reference sequence). The CDR3 nucleotides are TGTGCCAGCAGCATTCGGCAGGGGCATCCCTCCTACGAGCAGTACTTC. Translation: CASSIRQGHPSYEQYF.

CDR3 region: CASSYRTGNYGYTF. The CDR3 DNA follows: TGTGCCAGCAGTTACAGGACGGGGAACTATGGCTACACCTTC. J is TRBJ1-2 and V is TRBV6-5; D not resolved. The CDR3 is 14 amino acids. Germline assignment: CDR1 MNHEY and CDR2 SVGAGI. The V end was cut by 2 bases, the J end by 2 bases, with 9 bases between.

In its sample, this clone was seen a few times. The chain recombines TRBV2 with TRBJ2-3, with TRBD2 as a possible D gene (5 bases). V was shortened by 4 bases and J by 3 bases, with 5 bases between the two germline ends. The CDR3 loop spans 12 amino acids. Germline lookup yields CDR1 SNHLY and CDR2 FYNNEI. CDR3 residues: CASSGETDTQYF. The DNA for the CDR3 is TGTGCCAGCAGTGGGGAGACAGATACGCAGTATTTT.